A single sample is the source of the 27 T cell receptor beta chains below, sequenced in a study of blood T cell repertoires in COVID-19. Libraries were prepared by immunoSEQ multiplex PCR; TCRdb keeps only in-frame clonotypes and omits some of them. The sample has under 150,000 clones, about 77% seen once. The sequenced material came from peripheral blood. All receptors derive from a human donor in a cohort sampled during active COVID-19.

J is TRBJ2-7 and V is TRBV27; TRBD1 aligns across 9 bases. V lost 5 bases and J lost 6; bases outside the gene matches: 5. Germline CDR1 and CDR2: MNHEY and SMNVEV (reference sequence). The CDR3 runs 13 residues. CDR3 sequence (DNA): TGTGCCAGCAGTACAGGGGGCGGAGGCGAGCAGTACTTC. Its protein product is CASSTGGGGEQYF.

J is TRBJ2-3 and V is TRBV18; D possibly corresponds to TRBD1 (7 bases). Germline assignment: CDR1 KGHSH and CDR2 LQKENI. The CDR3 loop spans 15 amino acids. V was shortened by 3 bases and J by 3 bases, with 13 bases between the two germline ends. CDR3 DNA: TGTGCCAGCTCACCGGACCAGGGGGGTACAGATACGCAGTATTTT. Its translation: CASSPDQGGTDTQYF.

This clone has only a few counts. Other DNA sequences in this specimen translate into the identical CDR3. The CDR3 coding sequence is TGTGCCAGCAGTGAATGGGGACAGGGAGCCTACGAGCAGTACTTC. Protein: CASSEWGQGAYEQYF. The chain employs TRBV6-1 and TRBJ2-7, with 9 bases aligning to TRBD1. The germline CDR1 and CDR2 sequences are MNHNS and SASEGT. V was pared by 2 bases and J by 2 bases, with 4 bases of the junction left unmatched. CDR3 length equals 15 residues.

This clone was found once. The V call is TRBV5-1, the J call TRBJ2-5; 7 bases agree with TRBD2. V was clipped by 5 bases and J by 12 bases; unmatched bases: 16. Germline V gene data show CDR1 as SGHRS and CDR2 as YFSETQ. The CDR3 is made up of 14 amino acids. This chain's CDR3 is CASRPPGGLGTEYF. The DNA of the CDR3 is TGCGCCAGCAGGCCCCCCGGCGGACTAGGGACGGAGTACTTC.

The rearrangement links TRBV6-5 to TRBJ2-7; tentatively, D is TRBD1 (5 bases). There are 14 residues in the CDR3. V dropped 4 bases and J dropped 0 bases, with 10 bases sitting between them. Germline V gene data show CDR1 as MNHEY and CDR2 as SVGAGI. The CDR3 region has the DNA TGTGCCAGCAGTTTTGACAGTGACTCCTACGAGCAGTACTTC. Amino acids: CASSFDSDSYEQYF.

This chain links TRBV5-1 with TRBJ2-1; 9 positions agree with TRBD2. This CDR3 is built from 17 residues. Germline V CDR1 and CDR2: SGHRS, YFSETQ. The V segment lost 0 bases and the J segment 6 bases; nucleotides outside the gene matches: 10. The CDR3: CASSLERAGGRFNEQFF. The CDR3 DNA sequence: TGCGCCAGCAGCTTGGAGCGGGCGGGGGGGCGATTCAATGAGCAGTTCTTC. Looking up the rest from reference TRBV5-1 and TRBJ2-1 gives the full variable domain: KAGVTQTPRYLIKTRGQQVTLSCSPISGHRSVSWYQQTPGQGLQFLFEYFSETQRNKGNFPGRFSGRQFSNSRSEMNVSTLELGDSALYLCASSLERAGGRFNEQFFGPGTRLTVL.

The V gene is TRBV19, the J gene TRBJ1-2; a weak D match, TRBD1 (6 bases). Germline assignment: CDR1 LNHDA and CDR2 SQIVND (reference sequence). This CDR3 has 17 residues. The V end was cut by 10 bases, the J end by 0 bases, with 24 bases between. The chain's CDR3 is CATIPSGQPQANYGYTF. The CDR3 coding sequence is TGTGCCACCATCCCCTCCGGACAGCCTCAAGCTAACTATGGCTACACCTTC.

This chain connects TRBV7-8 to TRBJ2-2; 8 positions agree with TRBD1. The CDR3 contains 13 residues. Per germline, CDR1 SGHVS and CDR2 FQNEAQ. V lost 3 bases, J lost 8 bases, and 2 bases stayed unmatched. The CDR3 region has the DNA TGTGCCAGCAGCTTCGACAGGGGAGGGGAGCTGTTTTTT. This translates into CASSFDRGGELFF. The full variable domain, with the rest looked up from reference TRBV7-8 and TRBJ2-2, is GAGVSQSPRYKVAKRGQDVALRCDPISGHVSLFWYQQALGQGPEFLTYFQNEAQLDKSGLPSDRFFAERPEGSVSTLKIQRTQQEDSAVYLCASSFDRGGELFFGEGSRLTVL.

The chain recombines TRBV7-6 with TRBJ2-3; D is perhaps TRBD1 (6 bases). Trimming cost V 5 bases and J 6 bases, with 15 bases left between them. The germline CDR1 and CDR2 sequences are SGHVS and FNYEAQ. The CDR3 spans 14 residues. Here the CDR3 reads CASSPHRDWDTQYF. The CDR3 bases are TGTGCCAGCAGCCCTCACAGGGATTGGGATACGCAGTATTTT.

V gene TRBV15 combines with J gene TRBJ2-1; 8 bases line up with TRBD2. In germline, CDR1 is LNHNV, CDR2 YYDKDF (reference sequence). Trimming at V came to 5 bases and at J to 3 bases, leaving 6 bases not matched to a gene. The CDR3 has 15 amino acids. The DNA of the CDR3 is TGTGCCACCAGCCCCCTAGCGGGTGACTACAATGAGCAGTTCTTC. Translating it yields CATSPLAGDYNEQFF.

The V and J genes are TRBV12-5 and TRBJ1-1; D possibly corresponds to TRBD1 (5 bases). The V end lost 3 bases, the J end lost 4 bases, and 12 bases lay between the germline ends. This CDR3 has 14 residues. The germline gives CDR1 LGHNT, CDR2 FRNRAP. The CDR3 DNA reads TGTGCTAGTGGTTTCGACAGTTATGGCACTGAAGCTTTCTTT. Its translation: CASGFDSYGTEAFF.

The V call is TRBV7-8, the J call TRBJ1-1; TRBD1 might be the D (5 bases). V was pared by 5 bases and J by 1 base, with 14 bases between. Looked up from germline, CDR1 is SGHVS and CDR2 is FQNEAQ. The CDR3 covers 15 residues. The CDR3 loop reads CASSPLLGGNTEAFF. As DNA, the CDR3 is TGTGCCAGCAGCCCCCTCCTGGGGGGGAACACTGAAGCTTTCTTT.

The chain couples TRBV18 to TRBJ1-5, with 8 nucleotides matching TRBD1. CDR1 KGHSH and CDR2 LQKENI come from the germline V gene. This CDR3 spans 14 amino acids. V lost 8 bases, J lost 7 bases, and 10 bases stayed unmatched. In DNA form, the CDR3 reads TGTGCCAGCACTCCCGGGACAGGTGGACAGCCCCAGCATTTT. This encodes CASTPGTGGQPQHF.

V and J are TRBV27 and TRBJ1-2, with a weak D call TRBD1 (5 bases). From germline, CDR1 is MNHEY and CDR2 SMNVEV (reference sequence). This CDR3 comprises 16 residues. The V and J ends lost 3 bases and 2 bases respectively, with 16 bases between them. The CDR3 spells CASSFGVGTQNYGYTF. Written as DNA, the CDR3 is TGTGCCAGCAGTTTCGGAGTAGGGACTCAGAACTATGGCTACACCTTC.

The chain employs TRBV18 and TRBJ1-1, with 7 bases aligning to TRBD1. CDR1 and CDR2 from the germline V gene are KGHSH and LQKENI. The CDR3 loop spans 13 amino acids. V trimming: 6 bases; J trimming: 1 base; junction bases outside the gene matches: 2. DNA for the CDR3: TGTGCCAGCTCGGGACAGCCGAACACTGAAGCTTTCTTT. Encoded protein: CASSGQPNTEAFF.

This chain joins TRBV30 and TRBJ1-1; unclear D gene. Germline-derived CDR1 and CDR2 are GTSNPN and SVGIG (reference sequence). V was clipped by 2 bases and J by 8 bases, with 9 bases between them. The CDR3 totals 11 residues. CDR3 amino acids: CAWSPGVEAFF. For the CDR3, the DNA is TGTGCCTGGAGTCCCGGTGTAGAAGCTTTCTTT.

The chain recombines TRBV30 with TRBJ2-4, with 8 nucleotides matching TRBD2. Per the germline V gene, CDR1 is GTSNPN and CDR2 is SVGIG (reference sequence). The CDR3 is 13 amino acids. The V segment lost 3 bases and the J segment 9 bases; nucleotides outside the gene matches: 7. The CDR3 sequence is CAWRPSGSLIQYF. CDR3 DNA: TGTGCCTGGAGACCGAGCGGGAGCCTCATTCAGTACTTC.

The chain's CDR3 is CSASFRDTQYF. The CDR3, as DNA: TGCAGTGCTAGTTTCCGAGATACGCAGTATTTT. The chain joins TRBV20-1 to TRBJ2-3; D is undetermined. V was clipped by 3 bases and J by 5 bases, with 6 bases between them. Germline values: CDR1 DFQATT, CDR2 SNEGSKA (reference sequence). The CDR3 has 11 residues.

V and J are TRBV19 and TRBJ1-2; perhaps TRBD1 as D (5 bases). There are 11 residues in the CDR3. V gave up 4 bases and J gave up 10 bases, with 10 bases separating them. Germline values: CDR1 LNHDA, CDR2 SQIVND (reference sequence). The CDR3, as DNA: TGTGCCAGTAGTAGATTAGGGGACTACACCTTC. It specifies CASSRLGDYTF.

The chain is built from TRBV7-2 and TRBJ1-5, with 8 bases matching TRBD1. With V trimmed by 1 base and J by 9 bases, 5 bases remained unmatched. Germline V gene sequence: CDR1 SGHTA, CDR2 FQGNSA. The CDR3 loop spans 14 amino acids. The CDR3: CASSLGQGARPQHF. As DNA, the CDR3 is TGTGCCAGCAGCTTAGGCCAGGGGGCCCGGCCCCAGCATTTT.

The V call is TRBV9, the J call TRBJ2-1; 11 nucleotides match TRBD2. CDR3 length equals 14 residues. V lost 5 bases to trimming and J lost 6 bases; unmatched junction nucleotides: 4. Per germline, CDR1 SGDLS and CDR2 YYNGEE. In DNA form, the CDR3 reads TGTGCCAGCAGTTTAGGACTAGCGGGCAATGAGCAGTTCTTC. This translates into CASSLGLAGNEQFF.

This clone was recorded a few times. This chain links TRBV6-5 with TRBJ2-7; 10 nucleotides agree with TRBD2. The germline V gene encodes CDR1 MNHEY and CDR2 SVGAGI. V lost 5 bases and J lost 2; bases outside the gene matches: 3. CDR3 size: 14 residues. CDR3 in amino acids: CASSPSGRAYEQYF. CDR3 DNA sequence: TGTGCCAGCAGTCCGAGCGGGAGGGCCTACGAGCAGTACTTC.

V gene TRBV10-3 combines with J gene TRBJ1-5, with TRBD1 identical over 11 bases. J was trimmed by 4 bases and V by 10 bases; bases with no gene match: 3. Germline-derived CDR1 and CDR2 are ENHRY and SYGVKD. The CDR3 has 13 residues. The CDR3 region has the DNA TGTGCCAGCGGGACAGGGGGGAATCAGCCCCAGCATTTT. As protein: CASGTGGNQPQHF.

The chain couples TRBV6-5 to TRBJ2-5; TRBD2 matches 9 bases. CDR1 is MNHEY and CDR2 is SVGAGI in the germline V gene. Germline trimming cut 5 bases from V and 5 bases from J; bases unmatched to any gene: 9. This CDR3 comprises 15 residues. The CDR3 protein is CASSPGLALRETQYF. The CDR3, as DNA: TGTGCCAGCAGTCCGGGACTAGCTCTGAGGGAGACCCAGTACTTC.

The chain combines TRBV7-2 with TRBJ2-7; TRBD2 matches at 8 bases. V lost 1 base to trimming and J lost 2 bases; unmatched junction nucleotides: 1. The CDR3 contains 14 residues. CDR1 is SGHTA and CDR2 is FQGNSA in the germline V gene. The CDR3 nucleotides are TGTGCCAGCAGCTTAGGGCGGGGGGCCTACGAGCAGTACTTC. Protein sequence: CASSLGRGAYEQYF. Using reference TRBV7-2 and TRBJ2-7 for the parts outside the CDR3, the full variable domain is GAGVSQSPSNKVTEKGKDVELRCDPISGHTALYWYRQSLGQGLEFLIYFQGNSAPDKSGLPSDRFSAERTGGSVSTLTIQRTQQEDSAVYLCASSLGRGAYEQYFGPGTRLTVT.

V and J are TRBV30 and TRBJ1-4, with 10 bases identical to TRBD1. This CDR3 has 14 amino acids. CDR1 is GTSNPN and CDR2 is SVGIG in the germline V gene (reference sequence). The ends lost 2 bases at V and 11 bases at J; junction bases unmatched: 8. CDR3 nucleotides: TGTGCCTGGAGTACCGGGACAGGGGATATCAAACTGTTTTTT. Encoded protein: CAWSTGTGDIKLFF.

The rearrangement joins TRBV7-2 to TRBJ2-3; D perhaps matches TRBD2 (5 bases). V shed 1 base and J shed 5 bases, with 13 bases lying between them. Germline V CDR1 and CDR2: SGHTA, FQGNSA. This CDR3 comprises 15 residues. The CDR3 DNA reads TGTGCCAGCAGCTTAGGGCTCGGGGTGGGAGATACGCAGTATTTT. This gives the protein CASSLGLGVGDTQYF.